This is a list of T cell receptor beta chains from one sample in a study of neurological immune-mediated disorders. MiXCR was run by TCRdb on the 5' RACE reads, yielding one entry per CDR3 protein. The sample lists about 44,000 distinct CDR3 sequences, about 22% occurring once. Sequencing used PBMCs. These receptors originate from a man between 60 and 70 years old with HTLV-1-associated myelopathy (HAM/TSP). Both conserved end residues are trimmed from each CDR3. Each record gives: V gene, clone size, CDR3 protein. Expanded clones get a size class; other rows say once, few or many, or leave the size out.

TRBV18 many ASSTSVDTEAF
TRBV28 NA ASSESGNHYNEQF
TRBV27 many ASSSLSAAQETQY
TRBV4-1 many ASSQDETGENDEQF
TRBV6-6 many ASSSGTGWDEAF
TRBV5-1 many ASSLRGGGNTEAF
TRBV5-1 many ASSLEHNTEAF
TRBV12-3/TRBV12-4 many ASGTAGGDGELF
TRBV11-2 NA ASSPRSSGIPYGYT
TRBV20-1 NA SARPSGANTGELF
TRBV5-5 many ASSLGGWGLAGNEQF
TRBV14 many ASSQITGTSGSIVGSGTQY
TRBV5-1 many ASNPAGGSYNEQF
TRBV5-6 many ASSLGSGASNQPQH
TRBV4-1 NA ASSHDSAGGDLYEQY
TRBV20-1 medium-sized SAREGGSAGELF
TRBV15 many ATSRQNQPQH
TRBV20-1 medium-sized SASRPENTEAF
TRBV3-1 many ASSQAEEIGYEQY
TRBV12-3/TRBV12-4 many ASSFPSDPTGELF
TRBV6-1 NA ASSEEWDTQY
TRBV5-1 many ASSLEPHGGSYNEQF
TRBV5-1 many ASSQTGQGLITEAF
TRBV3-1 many ASSHTGPNYGYT
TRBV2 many ASSRLAGPYNEQF
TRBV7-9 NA ASSSGTVVGGYT
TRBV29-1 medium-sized SVGGYYGYT
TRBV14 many ASSYGTSQREQY
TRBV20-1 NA SARGVVDQHQH
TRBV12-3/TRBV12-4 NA ASTRGQGGNQPQH
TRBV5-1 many ASSLGTGGHEQY
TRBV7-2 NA ASSYPGLAGVGNEQY
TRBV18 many ASSKQTPPTDTQY
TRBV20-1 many SATLQGGITYEQY
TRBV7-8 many ASSLAGGGSRLELF
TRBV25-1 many ASSDRDRDSPQH
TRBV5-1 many ATTGMMGSGANVLT
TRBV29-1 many SVPRGETQY
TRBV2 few ASHYTDTQY
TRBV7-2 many ASSLTRSTEAF
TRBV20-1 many SARLNRGNTIY
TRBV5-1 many ASRVASIAGEIYEQY
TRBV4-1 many ASSQDSLVATGELF
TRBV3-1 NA ASSRGTGGLEQY
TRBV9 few ASSVGSPRDYGYT
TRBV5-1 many ASSSGRPDRRDNEQF
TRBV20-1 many SAIQTSEGNEQF
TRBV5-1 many ASSADGTLDYT
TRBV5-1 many ASSLVGVNNEQF